This TCR beta chain is drawn from a study of CD8+ T cells in alopecia areata. Study details: Tofacitinib exposure lasted 6 to 18 months, followed by 6 months off drug.

This CDR3 has 16 amino acids. Trimming shortened V by 6 bases and J by 4 bases, and 22 bases separated the two germline ends. Germline V gives CDR1 MNHEY, CDR2 SMNVEV (reference sequence). The sample's treatment: oral pan-JAK inhibitor, 5-10 mg twice daily. It was cDNA, reverse transcribed from extracted RNA, that served as the sequencing template. Profiling relied on immunoSEQ multiplex PCR, and the TCRdb table lists in-frame clones only, not all of them. Among 190,000 or so clones listed, around 50% were seen once. The receptor comes from a human donor with alopecia areata. Specimen: CD8+ T cells sorted from blood, collected at week 24, from a patient treated with tofacitinib. This chain uses TRBV27 with TRBJ2-7, with a weak D call TRBD2 (5 bases). CDR3 bases: TGTGCCAGCAGCCGCTTTACTGGCTGGGAGATTTACGAGCAGTACTTC. It is translated as CASSRFTGWEIYEQYF.